The rows below give T cell receptor beta chains drawn from one sample of a study of blood T cell repertoires in COVID-19. Sequencing used immunoSEQ multiplex PCR; TCRdb keeps in-frame clones, though not all of them. The sample has some 350,000 clones, about 89% seen once. Source material: PBMCs or T cells enriched from blood (not recorded which). The origin of the receptors is a woman between 25 and 40 years old who had recovered from COVID-19. Both conserved end residues are part of each CDR3. A D gene is named only where the DNA matches it firmly.

d_call: NA
v_call: TRBV6-1
j_call: TRBJ1-6
cdr3_aa: CASSEITDSPLHF

d_call: NA
v_call: TRBV11-3
j_call: TRBJ1-1
cdr3_aa: CASSPGRGRGTEAFF

d_call: NA
v_call: TRBV29-1
j_call: TRBJ1-2
cdr3_aa: CSVEDLRGGYTF

d_call: NA
v_call: TRBV6-1
j_call: TRBJ2-1
cdr3_aa: CASSELWDSDLYNEQFF

d_call: TRBD1
v_call: TRBV28
j_call: TRBJ1-5
cdr3_aa: CASRADREGWGPQHF

d_call: NA
v_call: TRBV4-3
j_call: TRBJ1-1
cdr3_aa: CASSHATGNTEAFF

d_call: NA
v_call: TRBV4-2
j_call: TRBJ1-6
cdr3_aa: CASSLSNSPLHF

d_call: TRBD1
v_call: TRBV7-8
j_call: TRBJ1-1
cdr3_aa: CASSYPGTVNTEAFF

d_call: NA
v_call: TRBV5-4
j_call: TRBJ1-1
cdr3_aa: CASSTPFRGADTEAFF

d_call: NA
v_call: TRBV25-1
j_call: TRBJ2-6
cdr3_aa: CASTGAGANVLTF

d_call: TRBD1
v_call: TRBV12-3/TRBV12-4
j_call: TRBJ1-1
cdr3_aa: CASGPGQGAAFF

d_call: TRBD2
v_call: TRBV13
j_call: TRBJ2-7
cdr3_aa: CASSPASGGVSYEQYF

d_call: NA
v_call: TRBV5-6
j_call: TRBJ2-1
cdr3_aa: CASSYGLAGRANEQFF

d_call: NA
v_call: TRBV21-1
j_call: TRBJ2-1
cdr3_aa: CASSPGQGDYNEQFF

d_call: NA
v_call: TRBV6-1
j_call: TRBJ2-2
cdr3_aa: CASSGQPGQYTGELFF

d_call: TRBD1
v_call: TRBV7-8
j_call: TRBJ2-6
cdr3_aa: CASSLGRPSQGARNSGANVLTF

d_call: NA
v_call: TRBV7-9
j_call: TRBJ1-2
cdr3_aa: CASSLDLGGGPDGYTF

d_call: NA
v_call: TRBV5-1
j_call: TRBJ2-3
cdr3_aa: CASSPGTSTDTQYF

d_call: NA
v_call: TRBV19
j_call: TRBJ1-5
cdr3_aa: CASSGTHSNQPQHF

d_call: TRBD1
v_call: TRBV6-1
j_call: TRBJ2-7
cdr3_aa: CASSEGRGLEQYF

d_call: TRBD1
v_call: TRBV4-1
j_call: TRBJ1-4
cdr3_aa: CASSLGQGKGWYEKLFF

d_call: NA
v_call: TRBV2
j_call: TRBJ1-2
cdr3_aa: CASSGQSSYTF

d_call: TRBD1
v_call: TRBV27
j_call: TRBJ2-7
cdr3_aa: CASSRQGAFYEQYF

d_call: NA
v_call: TRBV6-1
j_call: TRBJ1-2
cdr3_aa: CASSGPRGTHPLGGYTF

d_call: NA
v_call: TRBV6-5
j_call: TRBJ2-7
cdr3_aa: CASRGIGYEQYF

d_call: TRBD1
v_call: TRBV9
j_call: TRBJ1-6
cdr3_aa: CASSVLGQGKSPLHF

d_call: NA
v_call: TRBV10-2
j_call: TRBJ1-2
cdr3_aa: CASRGEVGGYTF

d_call: NA
v_call: TRBV6-5
j_call: TRBJ1-2
cdr3_aa: CASSYSRTAVYGYTF

d_call: NA
v_call: TRBV3-1/TRBV3-2
j_call: TRBJ1-2
cdr3_aa: CASSQDPEGLIYGYTF

d_call: NA
v_call: TRBV28
j_call: TRBJ1-2
cdr3_aa: CASSLLQGWTYGYTF

d_call: NA
v_call: TRBV27
j_call: TRBJ1-1
cdr3_aa: CASSFSRMNTEAFF

d_call: TRBD1
v_call: TRBV28
j_call: TRBJ2-3
cdr3_aa: CASSLLGQGTDTQYF

d_call: NA
v_call: TRBV6-5
j_call: TRBJ1-3
cdr3_aa: CASRGGSSGNTIYF

d_call: NA
v_call: TRBV2
j_call: TRBJ1-2
cdr3_aa: CASIGESGHYGYTF

d_call: TRBD1
v_call: TRBV28
j_call: TRBJ1-2
cdr3_aa: CASSLGQGVRYGYTF

d_call: TRBD1
v_call: TRBV9
j_call: TRBJ2-4
cdr3_aa: CASSVTGEGIQYF

d_call: TRBD1
v_call: TRBV6-7
j_call: TRBJ1-5
cdr3_aa: CASSREQGRRQPQHF

d_call: NA
v_call: TRBV19
j_call: TRBJ1-2
cdr3_aa: CASSISGHTTNYGYTF

d_call: NA
v_call: TRBV19
j_call: TRBJ1-4
cdr3_aa: CASKVTVINEKLFF

d_call: NA
v_call: TRBV18
j_call: TRBJ1-5
cdr3_aa: CASSAPGSGEDQPQHF

d_call: NA
v_call: TRBV29-1
j_call: TRBJ1-1
cdr3_aa: CSVRGSSLNTEAFF